Sequencing of this T cell receptor beta chain was carried out in a study of T cells in Graves' hyperthyroidism and ophthalmopathy. Study context: Sampling of peripheral blood happened at initial diagnosis, prior to any treatment.

This clonotype was counted ten times or more. Per germline, CDR1 MNHEY and CDR2 SVGAGI. V shed 2 bases and J 4 bases; nucleotides not matched to a gene: 5. The length of the CDR3 is 15 residues. Patients were excluded because of uncontrolled infection, other autoimmune disease, pregnancy or lactation. Amplified TCR beta CDR3 regions came from RNA transcripts. First-round RT-PCR of the TCR CDR3 relied on the HTBI primer set. TCRdb called the multiplex PCR reads again in MiXCR, with one record for every CDR3 protein. The sample has around 340,000 distinct CDR3 sequences; around 14% are singletons. This TCR was sampled from a woman under 40 with Graves' hyperthyroidism. The sequencing input was blood. The rearrangement uses TRBV6-5 and TRBJ1-3; 7 nucleotides line up with TRBD1. The CDR3 loop reads CASSYQTGPGNTIYF. CDR3 nucleotide sequence: TGTGCCAGCAGTTACCAGACAGGGCCAGGAAACACCATATATTTT.